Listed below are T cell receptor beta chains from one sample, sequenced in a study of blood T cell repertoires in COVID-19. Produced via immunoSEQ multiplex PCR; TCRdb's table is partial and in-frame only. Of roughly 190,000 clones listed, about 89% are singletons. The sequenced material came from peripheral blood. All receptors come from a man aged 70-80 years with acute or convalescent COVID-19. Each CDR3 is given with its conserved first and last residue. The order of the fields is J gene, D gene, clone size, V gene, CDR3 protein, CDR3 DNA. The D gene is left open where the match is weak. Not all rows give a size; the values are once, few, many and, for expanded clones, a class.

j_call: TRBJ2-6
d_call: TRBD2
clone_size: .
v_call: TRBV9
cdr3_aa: CASSVLGGAGANVLTF
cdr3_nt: TGTGCCAGCAGCGTTCTCGGGGGGGCTGGGGCCAACGTCCTGACTTTC

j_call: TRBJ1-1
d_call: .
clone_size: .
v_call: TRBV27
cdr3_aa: CASSLQFFDTEAFF
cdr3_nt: TGTGCCAGCAGTTTGCAGTTTTTTGACACTGAAGCTTTCTTT

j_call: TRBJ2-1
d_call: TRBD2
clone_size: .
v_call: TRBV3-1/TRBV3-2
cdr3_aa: CASSQQTSALFYNEQFF
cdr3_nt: TGTGCCAGCAGCCAACAAACTAGCGCTTTATTCTACAATGAGCAGTTCTTC

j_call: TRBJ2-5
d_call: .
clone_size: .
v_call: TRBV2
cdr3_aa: CASSEVRGQETQYF
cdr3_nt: TGTGCCAGCAGTGAAGTTCGGGGACAAGAGACCCAGTACTTC

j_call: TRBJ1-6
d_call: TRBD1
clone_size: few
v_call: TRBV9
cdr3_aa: CASSVGGTGARNSPLHF
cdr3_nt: TGTGCCAGCAGCGTAGGAGGGACAGGGGCACGAAATTCACCCCTCCACTTT

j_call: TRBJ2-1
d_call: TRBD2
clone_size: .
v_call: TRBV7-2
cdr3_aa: CASSVGLAGGLYNEQFF
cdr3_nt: TGTGCCAGCAGCGTTGGACTAGCGGGGGGGTTGTACAATGAGCAGTTCTTC

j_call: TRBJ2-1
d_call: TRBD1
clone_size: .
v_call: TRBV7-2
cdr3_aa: CASSLLTGGNEQFF
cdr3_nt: TGTGCCAGCAGCTTACTCACAGGGGGGAATGAGCAGTTCTTC

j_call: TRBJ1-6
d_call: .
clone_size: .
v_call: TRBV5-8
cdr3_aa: CASSLAYYNSPLHF
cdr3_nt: TGTGCCAGCAGCTTGGCTTACTATAATTCACCCCTCCACTTT

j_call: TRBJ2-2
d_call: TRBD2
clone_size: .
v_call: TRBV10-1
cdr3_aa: CASSGTSGSTNTGELFF
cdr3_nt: TGCGCCAGCAGTGGTACTAGCGGGTCCACGAACACCGGGGAGCTGTTTTTT

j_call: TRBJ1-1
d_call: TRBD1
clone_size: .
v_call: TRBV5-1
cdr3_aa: CASRQTGVNTEAFF
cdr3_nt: TGCGCCAGCAGGCAAACAGGGGTGAACACTGAAGCTTTCTTT

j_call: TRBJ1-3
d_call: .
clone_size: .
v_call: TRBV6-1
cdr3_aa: CASSEGSVAAGNTIYF
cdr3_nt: TGTGCCAGCAGTGAAGGAAGTGTAGCAGCTGGAAACACCATATATTTT

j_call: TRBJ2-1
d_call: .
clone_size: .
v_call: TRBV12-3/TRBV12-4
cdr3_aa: CASGHSYNEQFF
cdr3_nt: TGTGCCAGCGGACACAGCTACAATGAGCAGTTCTTC

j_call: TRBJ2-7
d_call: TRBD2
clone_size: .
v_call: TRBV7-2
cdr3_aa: CASSLAKGRGESGEQYF
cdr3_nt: TGTGCCAGCAGCTTAGCGAAAGGGCGGGGGGAATCAGGCGAGCAGTACTTC

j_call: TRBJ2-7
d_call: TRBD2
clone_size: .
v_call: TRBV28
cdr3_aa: CASSPTAAGAGYEQYF
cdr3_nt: TGTGCCAGCAGTCCGACGGCGGCGGGAGCCGGCTACGAGCAGTACTTC

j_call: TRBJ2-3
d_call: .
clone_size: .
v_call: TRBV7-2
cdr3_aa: CASSRGLSTDTQYF
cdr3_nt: TGTGCCAGCAGCAGAGGACTGAGCACAGATACGCAGTATTTT

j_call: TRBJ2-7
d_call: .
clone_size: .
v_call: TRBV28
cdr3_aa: CASSLSLEGSYEQYF
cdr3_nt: TGTGCCAGCAGTTTATCCCTGGAGGGCTCCTACGAGCAGTACTTC

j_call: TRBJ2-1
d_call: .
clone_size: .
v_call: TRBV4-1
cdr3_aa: CASSQDPLREQFF
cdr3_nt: TGCGCCAGCAGCCAAGACCCCCTCAGGGAGCAGTTCTTC

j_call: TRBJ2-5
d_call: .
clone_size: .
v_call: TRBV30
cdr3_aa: CAWCQQELGTQYF
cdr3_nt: TGTGCCTGGTGCCAACAGGAGCTGGGGACCCAGTACTTC

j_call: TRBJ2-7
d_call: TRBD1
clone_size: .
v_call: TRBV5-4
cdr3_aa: CASSLAQGESYEQYF
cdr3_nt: TGTGCCAGCAGCTTGGCACAGGGGGAGTCCTACGAGCAGTACTTC

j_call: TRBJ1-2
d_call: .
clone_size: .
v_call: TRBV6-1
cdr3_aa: CASSEARPGSTLYGYTF
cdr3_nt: TGTGCCAGCAGTGAAGCGCGCCCAGGGTCCACCCTCTATGGCTACACCTTC

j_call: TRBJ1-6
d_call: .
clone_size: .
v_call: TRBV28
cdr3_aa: CASSQGTYNSPLHF
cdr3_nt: TGTGCCAGCAGTCAGGGAACCTATAATTCACCCCTCCACTTT

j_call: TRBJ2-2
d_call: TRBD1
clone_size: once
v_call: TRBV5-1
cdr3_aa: CASGQAPNTGELFF
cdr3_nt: TGCGCCAGCGGACAGGCCCCGAACACCGGGGAGCTGTTTTTT

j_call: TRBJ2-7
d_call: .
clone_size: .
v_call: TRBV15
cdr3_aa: CATSRDLTDSYEQYF
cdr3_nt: TGTGCCACCAGCAGAGATCTGACTGACTCCTACGAGCAGTACTTC

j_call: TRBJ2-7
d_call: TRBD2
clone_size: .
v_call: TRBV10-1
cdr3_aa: CASSDPGLAPYEQYF
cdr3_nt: TGCGCCAGCAGTGATCCGGGACTAGCGCCCTACGAGCAGTACTTC

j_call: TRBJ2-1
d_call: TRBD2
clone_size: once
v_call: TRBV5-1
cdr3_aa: CASSDLAGGSEQFF
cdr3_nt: TGCGCCAGCAGCGACCTAGCGGGGGGAAGCGAGCAGTTCTTC

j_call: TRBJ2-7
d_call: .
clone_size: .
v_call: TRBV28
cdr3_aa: CASRTSGRSSYEQYF
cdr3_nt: TGTGCCAGCAGGACCAGCGGAAGGAGCTCCTACGAGCAGTACTTC

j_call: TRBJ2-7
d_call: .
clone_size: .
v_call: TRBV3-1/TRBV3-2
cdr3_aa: CASSGADEGRNPYEQYF
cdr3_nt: TGTGCCAGCAGCGGGGCGGACGAGGGGAGGAATCCCTACGAGCAGTACTTC

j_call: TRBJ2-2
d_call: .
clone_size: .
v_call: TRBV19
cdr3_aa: CASKVSGDTGELFF
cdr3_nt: TGTGCCAGTAAAGTGTCGGGTGACACCGGGGAGCTGTTTTTT

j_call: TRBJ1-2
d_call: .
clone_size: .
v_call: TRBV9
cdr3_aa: CASSLRAGKTF
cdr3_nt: TGTGCCAGCAGCCTCCGAGCAGGGAAGACCTTC

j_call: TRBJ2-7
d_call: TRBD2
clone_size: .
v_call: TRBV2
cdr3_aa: CASRLGGLAGDRSYEQYF
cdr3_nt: TGTGCCAGCAGGCTTGGGGGACTAGCGGGGGACCGCTCCTACGAGCAGTACTTC

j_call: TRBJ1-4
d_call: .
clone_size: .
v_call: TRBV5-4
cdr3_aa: CANSANRAPNEKLFF
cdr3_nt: TGTGCCAACAGCGCAAACAGGGCGCCTAATGAAAAACTGTTTTTT

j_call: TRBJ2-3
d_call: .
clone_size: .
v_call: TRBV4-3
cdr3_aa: CASNIRRGADTQYF
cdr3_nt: TGCGCCAGCAACATCCGGCGGGGCGCAGATACGCAGTATTTT

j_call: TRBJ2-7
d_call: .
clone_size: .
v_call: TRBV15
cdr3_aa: CATSRDRGEYEQYF
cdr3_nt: TGTGCCACCAGCAGAGACAGGGGGGAGTACGAGCAGTACTTC

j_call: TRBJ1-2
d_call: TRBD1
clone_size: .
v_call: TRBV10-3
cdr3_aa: CAISEGTGGYTF
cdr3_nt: TGTGCCATCAGTGAGGGGACAGGGGGCTACACCTTC

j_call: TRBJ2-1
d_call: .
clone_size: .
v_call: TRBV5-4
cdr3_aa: CASSLARDRDNNEQFF
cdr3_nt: TGTGCCAGCAGCTTGGCCCGGGATAGAGACAACAATGAGCAGTTCTTC

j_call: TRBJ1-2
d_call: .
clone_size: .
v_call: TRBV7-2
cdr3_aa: CASSLEYGGNYGYTF
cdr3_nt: TGTGCCAGCAGCTTAGAGTACGGGGGAAACTATGGCTACACCTTC

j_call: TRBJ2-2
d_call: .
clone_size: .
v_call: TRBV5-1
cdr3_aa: CASSLSSDTGELFF
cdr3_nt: TGCGCCAGCAGCTTGTCTTCGGACACCGGGGAGCTGTTTTTT

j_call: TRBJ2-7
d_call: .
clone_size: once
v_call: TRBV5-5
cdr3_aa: CASSFIGAYEQYF
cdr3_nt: TGTGCCAGCAGCTTTATCGGAGCCTACGAGCAGTACTTC

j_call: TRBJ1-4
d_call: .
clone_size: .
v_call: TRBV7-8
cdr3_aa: CASSSTDVTQKLFF
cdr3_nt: TGTGCCAGCAGCTCTACCGATGTTACCCAAAAACTGTTTTTT

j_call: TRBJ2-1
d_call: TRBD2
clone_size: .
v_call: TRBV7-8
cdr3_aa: CASSFSGRRNNEQFF
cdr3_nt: TGTGCCAGCAGCTTTAGCGGGAGGAGGAACAATGAGCAGTTCTTC

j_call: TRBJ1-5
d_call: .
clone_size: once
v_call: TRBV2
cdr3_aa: CASSTLFNQPQHF
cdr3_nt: TGTGCCAGTTCAACTCTCTTCAATCAGCCCCAGCATTTT

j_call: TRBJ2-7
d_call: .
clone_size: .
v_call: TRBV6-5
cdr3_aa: CASSYSRGPYSYEQYF
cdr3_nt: TGTGCCAGCAGTTACTCCAGGGGACCCTACTCCTACGAGCAGTACTTC

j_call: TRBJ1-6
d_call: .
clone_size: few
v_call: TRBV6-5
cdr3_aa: CASSYGGLNSPLHF
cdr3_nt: TGTGCCAGCAGTTACGGGGGACTTAATTCACCCCTCCACTTT

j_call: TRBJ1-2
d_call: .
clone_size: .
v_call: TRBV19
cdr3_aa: CASRSSGWYGYTF
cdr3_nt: TGTGCCAGTAGATCAAGCGGGTGGTATGGCTACACCTTC

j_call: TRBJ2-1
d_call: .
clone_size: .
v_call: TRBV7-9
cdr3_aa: CASSPKIRVGNEQFF
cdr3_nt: TGTGCCAGCAGTCCGAAGATCAGGGTTGGAAATGAGCAGTTCTTC

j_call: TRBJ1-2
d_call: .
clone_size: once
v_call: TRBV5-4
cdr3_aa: CASRPGPIRSSARGYTF
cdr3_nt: TGTGCCAGCAGACCAGGGCCCATTAGAAGCTCGGCTAGGGGCTACACCTTC